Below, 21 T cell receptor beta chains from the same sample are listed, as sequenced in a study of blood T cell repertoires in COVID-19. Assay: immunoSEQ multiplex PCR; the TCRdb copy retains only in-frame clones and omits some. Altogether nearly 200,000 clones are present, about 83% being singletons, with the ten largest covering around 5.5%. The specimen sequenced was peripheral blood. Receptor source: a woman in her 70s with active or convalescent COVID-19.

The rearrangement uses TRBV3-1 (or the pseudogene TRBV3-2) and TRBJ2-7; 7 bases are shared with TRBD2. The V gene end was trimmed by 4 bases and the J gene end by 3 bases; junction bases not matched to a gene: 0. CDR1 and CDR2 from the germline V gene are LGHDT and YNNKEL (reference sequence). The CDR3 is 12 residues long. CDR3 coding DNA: TGTGCCAGCAGCCCTAGCGGCTACGAGCAGTACTTC. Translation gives CASSPSGYEQYF.

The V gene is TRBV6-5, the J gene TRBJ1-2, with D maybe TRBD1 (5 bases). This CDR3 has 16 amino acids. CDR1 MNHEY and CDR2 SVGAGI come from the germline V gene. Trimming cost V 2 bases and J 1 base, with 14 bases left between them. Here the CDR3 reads CASSYRQIHNNYGYTF. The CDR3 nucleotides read TGTGCCAGCAGTTACCGACAGATCCATAATAACTATGGCTACACCTTC.

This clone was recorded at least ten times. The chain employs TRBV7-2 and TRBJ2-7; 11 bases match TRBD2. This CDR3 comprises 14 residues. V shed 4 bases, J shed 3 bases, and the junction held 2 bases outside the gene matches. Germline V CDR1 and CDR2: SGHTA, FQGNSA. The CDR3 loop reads CASSSTSGNYEQYF. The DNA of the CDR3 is TGTGCCAGCAGCTCGACTAGCGGGAACTACGAGCAGTACTTC.

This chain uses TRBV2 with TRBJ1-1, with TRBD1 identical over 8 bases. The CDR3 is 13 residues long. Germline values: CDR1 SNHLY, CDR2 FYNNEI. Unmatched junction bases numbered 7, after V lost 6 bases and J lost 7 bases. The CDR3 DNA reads TGTGCCAGCAGGAGACAGGGGAGAGGTGAAGCTTTCTTT. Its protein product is CASRRQGRGEAFF.

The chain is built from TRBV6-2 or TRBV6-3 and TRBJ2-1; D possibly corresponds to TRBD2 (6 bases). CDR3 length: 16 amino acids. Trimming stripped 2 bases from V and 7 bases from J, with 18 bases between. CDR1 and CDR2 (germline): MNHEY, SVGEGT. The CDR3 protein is CASSYRGGTTRNEQFF. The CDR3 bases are TGTGCCAGCAGTTACCGGGGCGGGACGACGAGGAATGAGCAGTTCTTC.

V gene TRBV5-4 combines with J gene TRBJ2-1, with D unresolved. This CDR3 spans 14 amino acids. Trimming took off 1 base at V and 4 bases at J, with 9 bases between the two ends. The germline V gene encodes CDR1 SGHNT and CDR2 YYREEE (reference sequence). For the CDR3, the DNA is TGTGCCAGCAGCTTGAGCCGACAATACAATGAGCAGTTCTTC. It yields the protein CASSLSRQYNEQFF. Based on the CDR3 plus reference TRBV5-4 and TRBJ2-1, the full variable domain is ETGVTQSPTHLIKTRGQQVTLRCSSQSGHNTVSWYQQALGQGPQFIFQYYREEENGRGNFPPRFSGLQFPNYSSELNVNALELDDSALYLCASSLSRQYNEQFFGPGTRLTVL.

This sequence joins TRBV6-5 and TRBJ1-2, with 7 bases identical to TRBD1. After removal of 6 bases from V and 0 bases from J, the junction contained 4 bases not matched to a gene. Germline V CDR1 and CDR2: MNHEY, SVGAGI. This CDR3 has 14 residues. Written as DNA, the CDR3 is TGTGCCAGCAGCGGACAGGCCGCTAACTATGGCTACACCTTC. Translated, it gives CASSGQAANYGYTF.

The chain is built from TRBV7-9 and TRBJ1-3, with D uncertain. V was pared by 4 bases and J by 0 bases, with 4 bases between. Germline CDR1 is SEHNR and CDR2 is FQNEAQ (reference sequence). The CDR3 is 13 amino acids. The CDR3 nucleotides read TGTGCCAGCAGCTCGAGCTCTGGAAACACCATATATTTT. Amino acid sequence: CASSSSSGNTIYF.

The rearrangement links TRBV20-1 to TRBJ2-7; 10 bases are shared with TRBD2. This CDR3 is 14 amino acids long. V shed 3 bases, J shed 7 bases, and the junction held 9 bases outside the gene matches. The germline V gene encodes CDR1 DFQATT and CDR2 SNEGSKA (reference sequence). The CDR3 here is CSASGLAGVGEQYF. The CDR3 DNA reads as TGCAGTGCTAGTGGCCTAGCGGGAGTCGGTGAGCAGTACTTC.

Here the CDR3 reads CASSEGSGRIVTYEQYF. The CDR3 DNA sequence: TGTGCCAGCAGTGAGGGTAGCGGGAGAATCGTTACCTACGAGCAGTACTTC. This chain links TRBV2 with TRBJ2-7, with 9 bases aligning to TRBD2. The junction had 11 bases not matched to a gene; V was cut back by 3 bases and J by 2 bases. Germline V gene sequence: CDR1 SNHLY, CDR2 FYNNEI. The CDR3 is 17 amino acids.

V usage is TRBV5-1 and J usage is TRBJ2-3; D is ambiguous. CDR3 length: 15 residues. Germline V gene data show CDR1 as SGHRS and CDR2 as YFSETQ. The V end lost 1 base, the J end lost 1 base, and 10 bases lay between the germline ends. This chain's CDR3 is CASSLSGVGTDTQYF. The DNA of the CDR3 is TGCGCCAGCAGCTTGTCCGGAGTTGGCACAGATACGCAGTATTTT.

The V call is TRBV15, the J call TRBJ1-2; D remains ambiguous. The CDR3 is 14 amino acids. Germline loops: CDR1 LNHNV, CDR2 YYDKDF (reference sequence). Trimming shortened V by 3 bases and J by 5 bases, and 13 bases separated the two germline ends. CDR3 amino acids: CATSSHPWSYGYTF. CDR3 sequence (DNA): TGTGCCACCAGCAGTCACCCCTGGAGTTATGGCTACACCTTC.

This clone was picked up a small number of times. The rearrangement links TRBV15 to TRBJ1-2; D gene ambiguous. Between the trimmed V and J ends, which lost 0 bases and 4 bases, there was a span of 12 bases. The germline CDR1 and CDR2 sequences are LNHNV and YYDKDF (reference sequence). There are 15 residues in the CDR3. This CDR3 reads CATSRDGQKIYGYTF. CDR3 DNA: TGTGCCACCAGCAGAGATGGGCAGAAGATCTATGGCTACACCTTC.

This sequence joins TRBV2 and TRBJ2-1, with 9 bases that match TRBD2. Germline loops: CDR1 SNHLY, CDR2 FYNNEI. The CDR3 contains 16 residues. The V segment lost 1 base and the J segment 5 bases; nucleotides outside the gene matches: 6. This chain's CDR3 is CASSEVTSGPNNEQFF. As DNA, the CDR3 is TGTGCCAGCAGTGAAGTTACTAGCGGGCCCAACAATGAGCAGTTCTTC.

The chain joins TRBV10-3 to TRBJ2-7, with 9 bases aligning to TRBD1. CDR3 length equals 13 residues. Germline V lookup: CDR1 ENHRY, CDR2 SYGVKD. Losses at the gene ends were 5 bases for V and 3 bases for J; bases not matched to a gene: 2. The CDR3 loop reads CAISRDRDYEQYF. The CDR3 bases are TGTGCCATCAGTAGGGACAGGGACTACGAGCAGTACTTC.

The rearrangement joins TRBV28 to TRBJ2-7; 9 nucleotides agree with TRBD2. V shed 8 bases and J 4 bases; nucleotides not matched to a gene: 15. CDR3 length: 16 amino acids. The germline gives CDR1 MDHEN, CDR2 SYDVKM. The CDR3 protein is CASRRPRTSGFYEQYF. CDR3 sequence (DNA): TGTGCCAGCCGTCGTCCCCGTACTAGCGGGTTTTACGAGCAGTACTTC.

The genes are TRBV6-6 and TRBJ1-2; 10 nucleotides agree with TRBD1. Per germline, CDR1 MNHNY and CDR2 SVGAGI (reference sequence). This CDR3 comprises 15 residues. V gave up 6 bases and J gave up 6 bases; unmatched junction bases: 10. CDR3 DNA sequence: TGTGCCAGCAGAAATCCGGGACAGGGGTTGGATGGCTACACCTTC. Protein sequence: CASRNPGQGLDGYTF.

This CDR3 reads CASALAGVYNEQFF. The CDR3 DNA sequence: TGTGCCAGTGCCCTAGCGGGAGTCTACAATGAGCAGTTCTTC. This rearrangement joins TRBV2 to TRBJ2-1, with 10 nucleotides matching TRBD2. CDR1 and CDR2 from the germline V gene are SNHLY and FYNNEI. J gave up 3 bases and V 9 bases, and 5 bases lay outside the gene matches. The CDR3 contains 14 residues.

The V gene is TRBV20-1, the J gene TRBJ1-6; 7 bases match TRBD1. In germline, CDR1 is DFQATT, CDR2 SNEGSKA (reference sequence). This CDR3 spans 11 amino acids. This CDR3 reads CKTGSGSPLHF. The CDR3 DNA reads TGCAAGACAGGGAGCGGTTCACCCCTCCACTTT.

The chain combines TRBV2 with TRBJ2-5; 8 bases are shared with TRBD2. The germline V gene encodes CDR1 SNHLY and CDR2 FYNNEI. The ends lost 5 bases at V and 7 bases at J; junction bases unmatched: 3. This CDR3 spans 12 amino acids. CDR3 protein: CASSSAGGTQYF. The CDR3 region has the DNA TGTGCCAGCAGTTCCGCGGGGGGGACCCAGTACTTC.

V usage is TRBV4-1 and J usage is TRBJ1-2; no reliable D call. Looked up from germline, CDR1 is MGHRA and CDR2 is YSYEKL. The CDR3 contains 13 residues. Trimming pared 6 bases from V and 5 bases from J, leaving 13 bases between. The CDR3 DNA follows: TGCGCCAGCAGGACCACGGGGAATTATGGCTACACCTTC. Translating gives CASRTTGNYGYTF.